These 19 T cell receptor beta chains were all obtained from the same sample, sequenced in a study of blood T cell repertoires in COVID-19. The method was immunoSEQ multiplex PCR; TCRdb's version includes in-frame clones alone and lacks a portion of them. Of about 300,000 clones listed, nearly 90% are singletons. The source material was PBMCs or T cells enriched from blood (not recorded which). Receptor source: a woman between 50 and 59 years old who had been exposed to COVID-19.

The V and J genes are TRBV3-1 (or the pseudogene TRBV3-2) and TRBJ1-2; maybe TRBD1 (6 bases). V shed 4 bases and J shed 0 bases, with 15 bases lying between them. From germline, CDR1 is LGHDT and CDR2 YNNKEL (reference sequence). CDR3 size: 16 residues. CDR3 sequence reads: CASSRSRGAANYGYTF. CDR3 DNA: TGTGCCAGCAGCCGTTCACGGGGGGCAGCTAACTATGGCTACACCTTC.

The chain is built from TRBV18 and TRBJ2-5; 8 nucleotides line up with TRBD2. CDR1 and CDR2 (germline): KGHSH, LQKENI. The CDR3 is made up of 13 amino acids. J gave up 5 bases and V 6 bases, and 5 bases lay outside the gene matches. As DNA, the CDR3 is TGTGCCAGCTCTCCGGGACTAGAGGAGACCCAGTACTTC. Amino acids: CASSPGLEETQYF.

The chain joins TRBV6-1 to TRBJ1-3, with D unclear. With 1 base removed from V and 2 bases from J, the gap between germline ends came to 12 bases. The CDR3 runs 16 residues. Germline V lookup: CDR1 MNHNS, CDR2 SASEGT. The CDR3 here is CASSEVGVVTGNTIYF. In nucleotides, the CDR3 is TGTGCCAGCAGTGAAGTCGGGGTTGTGACTGGAAACACCATATATTTT.

This clone appeared a single time. The chain recombines TRBV3-1 (or the pseudogene TRBV3-2) with TRBJ1-2, with D tentatively TRBD1 (5 bases). Trimming took off 0 bases at V and 7 bases at J, with 15 bases between the two ends. The CDR3 covers 15 residues. From germline, CDR1 is LGHDT and CDR2 YNNKEL (reference sequence). The CDR3 region is CASSQDLRGAGGYTF. CDR3 coding DNA: TGTGCCAGCAGCCAAGACTTAAGGGGCGCCGGTGGCTACACCTTC.

In DNA, the CDR3 is TGTGCCAGTAGTCCATCAACAGGGAGTAATCTCTATGGCTACACCTTC. Its translation is CASSPSTGSNLYGYTF. The chain has TRBV19 and TRBJ1-2, with D perhaps matching TRBD1 (6 bases). The germline CDR1 and CDR2 sequences are LNHDA and SQIVND (reference sequence). V was trimmed by 5 bases and J by 4 bases, leaving 20 bases between them. This CDR3 spans 16 amino acids. Complete variable domain (other parts from reference TRBV19 and TRBJ1-2): DGGITQSPKYLFRKEGQNVTLSCEQNLNHDAMYWYRQDPGQGLRLIYYSQIVNDFQKGDIAEGYSVSREKKESFPLTVTSAQKNPTAFYLCASSPSTGSNLYGYTFGSGTRLTVV.

This chain connects TRBV28 to TRBJ2-2; 8 bases are a match to TRBD1. J lost 5 bases, V lost 3 bases, and 8 bases had no gene match. Germline assignment: CDR1 MDHEN and CDR2 SYDVKM. The CDR3 is 16 amino acids. This CDR3 reads CASSFSARGRTGELFF. The CDR3 DNA follows: TGTGCCAGCAGTTTTTCCGCCAGGGGGCGGACCGGGGAGCTGTTTTTT.

J is TRBJ2-3 and V is TRBV6-5, with D possibly TRBD2 on 6 matching bases. Trimming removed 10 bases at V and 2 bases at J, with 16 bases between. This CDR3 region has 14 residues. Germline assignment: CDR1 MNHEY and CDR2 SVGAGI. The CDR3 region has the DNA TGTGCCACGCGACGGGGGACCCCCACAGATACGCAGTATTTT. Residues: CATRRGTPTDTQYF.

The CDR3 DNA sequence: TGCAGTGCTAGTCGGGGGGCTGGGGGCCCAGTCAACTATGGCTACACCTTC. It translates to CSASRGAGGPVNYGYTF. V usage is TRBV20-1 and J usage is TRBJ1-2; D is possibly TRBD1 (6 bases). The CDR3 spans 17 residues. Trimming cost V 3 bases and J 2 bases, with 22 bases left between them. Germline V lookup: CDR1 DFQATT, CDR2 SNEGSKA (reference sequence).

This rearrangement joins TRBV13 to TRBJ2-5, with 11 nucleotides matching TRBD2. The germline gives CDR1 PRHDT, CDR2 FYEKMQ (reference sequence). The junction had 7 bases not matched to a gene; V was cut back by 5 bases and J by 5 bases. The CDR3 consists of 15 residues. This CDR3 is CASSPLAGGSETQYF. CDR3 sequence (DNA): TGTGCCAGCAGCCCCTTAGCGGGGGGGTCGGAGACCCAGTACTTC.

This clone was recorded once. The chain uses TRBV4-2 and TRBJ2-7; 9 nucleotides match TRBD2. CDR3 length: 18 residues. The V gene's germline CDR1 is LGHNA and CDR2 YNFKEQ. The ends lost 0 bases at V and 3 bases at J; junction bases unmatched: 12. CDR3 bases: TGTGCCAGCAGCCAAGATTGGTATGCTAGCGGGGCGAACTACGAGCAGTACTTC. This translates into CASSQDWYASGANYEQYF.

This clone was recorded once. The rearrangement uses TRBV28 and TRBJ2-2, with a tentative D call TRBD2 (6 bases). Deletions cut 6 bases from V and 3 bases from J, with 14 bases between. CDR3 size: 15 residues. CDR1 and CDR2 (germline): MDHEN, SYDVKM. The CDR3 loop is CASRRGDRDTGELFF. CDR3 in DNA: TGTGCCAGCAGGCGGGGCGACCGGGACACCGGGGAGCTGTTTTTT.

The chain links TRBV5-5 to TRBJ1-2; 9 bases map to TRBD1. Germline CDR1 and CDR2: SGHKS and YYEKEE (reference sequence). With 4 bases clipped from V and 7 bases from J, the junction kept 8 bases outside the gene matches. There are 14 residues in the CDR3. This CDR3 is CASSTEGTGSGYTF. The CDR3 nucleotides read TGTGCCAGCAGCACGGAGGGGACAGGGTCTGGCTACACCTTC.

V and J are TRBV7-8 and TRBJ2-2; TRBD2 is a possible D gene (5 bases). Deletions cut 5 bases from V and 2 bases from J, with 18 bases between. The CDR3 has 17 residues. In germline, CDR1 is SGHVS, CDR2 FQNEAQ. The CDR3 region is CASSEKRELLNTGELFF. In nucleotides, the CDR3 is TGTGCCAGCAGCGAGAAACGGGAACTTCTTAACACCGGGGAGCTGTTTTTT.

The chain uses TRBV5-1 and TRBJ2-5, with 9 nucleotides matching TRBD1. The CDR3 extends over 16 amino acids. V shed 4 bases, J shed 0 bases, and the junction held 7 bases outside the gene matches. The germline V gene has CDR1 SGHRS and CDR2 YFSETQ. The CDR3 protein is CASSPTGTGYQETQYF. CDR3 coding DNA: TGCGCCAGCAGCCCAACCGGGACAGGGTACCAAGAGACCCAGTACTTC.

V usage is TRBV18 and J usage is TRBJ2-1; 11 nucleotides line up with TRBD2. Trimming at V came to 3 bases and at J to 6 bases, leaving 7 bases not matched to a gene. The CDR3 loop spans 16 amino acids. Germline CDR1 KGHSH, CDR2 LQKENI. Here the CDR3 DNA reads TGTGCCAGCTCACCCTTTAGCGGGGGGGCCACCAATGAGCAGTTCTTC. It yields the protein CASSPFSGGATNEQFF.

This sequence joins TRBV29-1 and TRBJ2-5; 7 bases agree with TRBD2. The trim removed 7 bases at V and 0 bases at J, leaving 5 bases unmatched. The germline V gene has CDR1 SQVTM and CDR2 ANQGSEA. The CDR3 is 13 residues long. CDR3 nucleotide sequence: TGCAGCGCTAGAGCGGGGTACCAAGAGACCCAGTACTTC. Translated: CSARAGYQETQYF.

The V and J genes are TRBV6-5 and TRBJ1-1; 7 bases match TRBD1. The CDR3 consists of 15 residues. Germline loops: CDR1 MNHEY, CDR2 SVGAGI. Germline trimming cut 0 bases from V and 2 bases from J; bases unmatched to any gene: 3. The CDR3 DNA reads as TGTGCCAGCAGTTACTCGACAGGGCGTAACACTGAAGCTTTCTTT. The encoded protein is CASSYSTGRNTEAFF.

The chain has TRBV7-9 and TRBJ1-2, with TRBD1 matching 8 bases. Germline CDR1 and CDR2: SEHNR and FQNEAQ (reference sequence). The junction had 7 bases not matched to a gene; V was cut back by 5 bases and J by 8 bases. The CDR3 totals 13 residues. The CDR3 spells CASSTATGVGYTF. The CDR3 bases are TGTGCCAGCAGCACTGCGACAGGGGTAGGCTACACCTTC. Full variable domain (remainder filled in from reference TRBV7-9 and TRBJ1-2): DTGVSQNPRHKITKRGQNVTFRCDPISEHNRLYWYRQTLGQGPEFLTYFQNEAQLEKSRLLSDRFSAERPKGSFSTLEIQRTEQGDSAMYLCASSTATGVGYTFGSGTRLTVV.

This CDR3 is CASRAGGITEAFF. CDR3 nucleotide sequence: TGTGCCAGCAGAGCAGGGGGTATCACTGAAGCTTTCTTT. The V call is TRBV12-3 or TRBV12-4, the J call TRBJ1-1; 7 bases align to TRBD1. This CDR3 spans 13 amino acids. V shed 6 bases, J shed 4 bases, and the junction held 5 bases outside the gene matches.